This TCR beta chain was identified in a study of blood T cell repertoires in COVID-19. In the source study's methods: Nucleated cell counts were estimated from reference gene primer amplification. Sequenced by immunoSEQ multiplex PCR; TCRdb stores in-frame clones only, minus some. V and J calls and clone size are those listed in that table; D and trimming were worked out from the DNA. The data show around 150,000 clones, around 83% seen once. The Seattle patients joined while their infection was active and were tracked longitudinally afterward. Sample: peripheral blood. The TCR was taken from a man aged 30 to 39 with COVID-19, enrolled during active disease.

CDR3 sequence: CASSSLPGGNDIYEQYF. As DNA, the CDR3 is TGCGCCAGCAGCTCGCTACCAGGGGGCAATGACATCTACGAGCAGTACTTC. This chain uses TRBV5-1 with TRBJ2-7; 8 bases align to TRBD1. Trimming cost V 3 bases and J 3 bases; bases outside gene matches: 14. Germline loops: CDR1 SGHRS, CDR2 YFSETQ. This CDR3 comprises 17 residues.